These 11 T cell receptor beta chains were all obtained from the same sample, sequenced in a study of T cells after yellow fever vaccination. TCRdb ran MiXCR on the 5' RACE reads and lists one entry per CDR3 protein. The repertoire includes 100,000 to 150,000 distinct CDR3 sequences, approximately 8.4% of them detected once, and almost 40% sits in the top ten. The sequencing here drew on CD8+ T cells sorted from PBMCs, taken on the day of the yellow fever booster vaccination. The receptor set was obtained from a man in his late teens or twenties who received the YFV17D yellow fever vaccine.

The table lists this clonotype with a few counts. J is TRBJ2-7 and V is TRBV2, with 7 bases identical to TRBD1. The junction had 1 base not matched to a gene; V was cut back by 5 bases and J by 0 bases. Germline V lookup: CDR1 SNHLY, CDR2 FYNNEI. The CDR3 is 13 amino acids. The CDR3 DNA is TGTGCCAGCAGTTACAGGGGCTCCTACGAGCAGTACGTC. Protein: CASSYRGSYEQYV.

The chain recombines TRBV13 with TRBJ2-5, with D maybe TRBD1 (6 bases). V was pared by 2 bases and J by 1 base, with 14 bases between. Germline V gene lookup returns CDR1 PRHDT and CDR2 FYEKMQ (reference sequence). The CDR3 covers 16 residues. CDR3 region: CASSLPHRQAQETQYF. DNA for the CDR3: TGTGCCAGCAGCTTACCCCATAGACAGGCCCAAGAGACCCAGTACTTC.

In this sample, this clonotype turned up a few times. This rearrangement joins TRBV27 to TRBJ2-7; TRBD1 matches 7 bases. The V gene end was trimmed by 6 bases and the J gene end by 2 bases; junction bases not matched to a gene: 7. Germline V gene lookup returns CDR1 MNHEY and CDR2 SMNVEV (reference sequence). This CDR3 region has 14 residues. CDR3 in amino acids: CASRPDRDAYEQYV. The CDR3 DNA sequence: TGTGCCAGCAGGCCAGACAGGGATGCCTACGAGCAGTACGTC.

This clonotype has only a few counts. The chain combines TRBV5-6 with TRBJ2-1; D is unclear. This CDR3 contains 13 residues. With 6 bases removed from V and 8 bases from J, the gap between germline ends came to 15 bases. Germline V gene sequence: CDR1 SGHDT, CDR2 YYEEEE. The CDR3 loop is CASILNPGDEQFF. The CDR3 DNA reads TGTGCCAGCATCCTAAACCCCGGCGATGAGCAGTTCTTC. The entire variable domain, with the rest obtained from reference TRBV5-6 and TRBJ2-1, is as follows: DAGVTQSPTHLIKTRGQQVTLRCSPKSGHDTVSWYQQALGQGPQFIFQYYEEEERQRGNFPDRFSGHQFPNYSSELNVNALLLGDSALYLCASILNPGDEQFFGPGTRLTVL.

This clonotype was detected a few times. The J gene is TRBJ2-3, the V gene TRBV7-8, with D possibly being TRBD2 (6 bases). CDR1 and CDR2 (germline): SGHVS, FQNEAQ. This CDR3 contains 16 residues. V was clipped by 5 bases and J by 10 bases, with 25 bases between them. The DNA for the CDR3 is TGTGCCAGCAGCCCCGGGACTGACTTATTTAAGCTCCCGCAGTATTTT. Translation gives CASSPGTDLFKLPQYF.

This clonotype was found many times. The genes are TRBV6-5 and TRBJ1-6, with a possible D match to TRBD1 (5 bases). CDR1 MNHEY and CDR2 SVGAGI come from the germline V gene. This CDR3 region has 15 residues. V was trimmed by 6 bases and J by 5 bases, leaving 14 bases between them. For the CDR3, the DNA is TGTGCCAGCAGGGTCTCGGCAGGGAATAATTCACCCCTCCACTTT. The encoded protein is CASRVSAGNNSPLHF.

This clonotype was recorded at least ten times. The chain uses TRBV7-8 and TRBJ2-5; D is perhaps TRBD1 (5 bases). Trimming pared 0 bases from V and 5 bases from J, leaving 16 bases between. The length of the CDR3 is 16 residues. The germline V gene encodes CDR1 SGHVS and CDR2 FQNEAQ. CDR3 bases: TGTGCCAGCAGCTTAGCGATCCAGGGCCAAAGGGAGACCCAGTACTTC. Translated, it gives CASSLAIQGQRETQYF.

This chain links TRBV15 with TRBJ1-2; no clear D. The CDR3 runs to 19 residues. CDR1 is LNHNV, CDR2 YYDKDF, per germline (reference sequence). The V and J ends lost 3 bases and 5 bases respectively, with 28 bases between them. This CDR3 is CATSSPIVREAGNPYGYTF. The CDR3 nucleotides read TGTGCCACCAGCAGCCCCATCGTACGGGAAGCCGGGAATCCATATGGCTACACCTTC.

This clonotype occurred many times. The rearrangement uses TRBV4-2 and TRBJ2-7; TRBD1 aligns across 7 bases. CDR3 length: 14 amino acids. From germline, CDR1 is LGHNA and CDR2 YNFKEQ. The ends lost 4 bases at V and 2 bases at J; junction bases unmatched: 5. The CDR3 is CASSLQGTTYEQYF. The DNA of the CDR3 is TGTGCCAGCAGCCTACAGGGGACCACCTACGAGCAGTACTTC.

This clonotype came up a few times. The chain links TRBV3-1 to TRBJ1-2; D is uncertain. Germline V gene data show CDR1 as LGHDT and CDR2 as YNNKEL (reference sequence). The CDR3 runs 15 residues. Deletions cut 1 base from V and 4 bases from J, with 13 bases between. The CDR3 coding sequence is TGTGCCAGCAGCCAAGGACCCAAGGCCCCCTATGGCTACACCTTC. It specifies CASSQGPKAPYGYTF.

This chain links TRBV27 with TRBJ1-1, with D unresolved. Trimming removed 10 bases from V and 5 bases from J, with 14 bases in between. This CDR3 spans 12 amino acids. Germline values: CDR1 MNHEY, CDR2 SMNVEV (reference sequence). The CDR3 nucleotides read TGTGCCACCGCGGACGGAGGGACTGAAGCTTTCTTT. Its translation is CATADGGTEAFF.